This TCR beta chain was profiled in a study of blood T cell repertoires in COVID-19 (dated by TCRdb to about 2020). Context from the whole study: The collaborator samples originated in the United States, Italy and Spain and spanned the acute and convalescent phases of COVID-19. The prospective study material was composed of cDNA or gDNA derived from T cells, B-cell-depleted T cells, or PBMCs. Subjects who had been exposed to COVID-19, were actively infected with it, or had recovered from it provided the deeply sampled blood TCRbeta repertoires that made up the dataset. The repertoires were released in a freely available public database meant as a resource for research on the immune response to SARS-CoV-2. Samples came from the ongoing ImmuneRACE study (first 160 participants) plus 1,254 subjects from 6 global collaborators. Sample metadata almost always included a de-identified subject ID, COVID-19 status, age in years and sex. Where available, HLA class I and class II types were obtained from metadata supplied by the sample provider rather than from assay-based typing. The paper as a whole reports these results and caveats: How much clinical and demographic metadata was included differed by source and by participant, and the metadata was provided uncurated.

TCRbeta CDR3 regions were amplified from genomic DNA using the immunoSEQ Assay, a bias-controlled multiplex PCR. In the paper's pipeline: The number of nucleated cells in each sample was estimated by amplification of reference gene primers within the assay. To quantify the absolute abundance of each unique TCRbeta CDR3 rearrangement, sequence reads were collapsed and filtered. For each sample, productive Simpson clonality was calculated as the square root of Simpson's diversity index over productive rearrangements. TCRdb's version of the immuneACCESS table is confined to in-frame rearrangements and falls short of the full clone set. An unresolved V gene accounts for under half of the shortfall where checked; the remainder is of unknown origin. The DNA was the basis for D and trimming; V, J and clone size are from that table. Here the sample has under 200,000 clones; over 70% occur a single time. Roughly 19% of the sample rests with the top ten.

Another Seattle source contributed samples from volunteer blood donors who had recovered from COVID-19. Collaborating institutions collected whole blood in K2EDTA tubes following their own protocols. For TCRbeta analysis, collaborators shipped samples in one of three forms: frozen whole blood, isolated PBMCs, or DNA extracted from either of those sample types. Details on this clone: What this receptor recognizes is not known. No much larger clone exists at a distance of one base, and base qualities are not known.

The germline V gene sets CDR1 to SGHTA and CDR2 to FQGTGA. V ends up 5 bases short and J 2 bases short, with an unmatched junction base count of 4. Spanning cysteine to phenylalanine, the CDR3 consists of 14 amino acids. The sequence is cut down to CDR3 DNA, 42 bases in frame from base 1. This chain is built from TRBV7-3 and TRBJ1-2, with TRBD1 identical over 8 junction bases. This sequence was found in a woman between 65 and 79 years old who had recovered from COVID-19. Source material: peripheral blood. The DNA sequence is TGTGCCAGCAGCCCACAGGGGGGCAACTATGGCTACACCTTC. Its amino acids are CASSPQGGNYGYTF.